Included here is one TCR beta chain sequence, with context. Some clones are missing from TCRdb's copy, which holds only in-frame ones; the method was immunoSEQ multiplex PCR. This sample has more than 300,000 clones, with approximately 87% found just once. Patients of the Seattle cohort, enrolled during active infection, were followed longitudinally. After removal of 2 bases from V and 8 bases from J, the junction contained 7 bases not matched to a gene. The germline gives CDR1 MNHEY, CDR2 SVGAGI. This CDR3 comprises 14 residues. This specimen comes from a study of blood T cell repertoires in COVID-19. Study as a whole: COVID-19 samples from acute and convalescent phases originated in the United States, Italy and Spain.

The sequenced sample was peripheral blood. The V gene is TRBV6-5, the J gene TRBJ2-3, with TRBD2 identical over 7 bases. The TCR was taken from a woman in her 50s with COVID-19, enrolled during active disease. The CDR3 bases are TGTGCCAGCAGTTACGCACGGACTAGTTTTACGCAGTATTTT. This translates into CASSYARTSFTQYF.